A single sample is the source of the 4 T cell receptor beta chains below, sequenced in a study of Ad26.COV2.S vaccination and SARS-CoV-2 variants. Libraries were prepared by immunoSEQ multiplex PCR; TCRdb keeps only in-frame clonotypes and omits some of them. The data hold 400,000 to 450,000 clones, with 90% observed a single time. The sample's treatment: some 20 received Ad26.COV2.S at low or high dose, single or two shots; 5 received placebo; per-sample allocation not given. All samples were drawn on day 63, counting from the first vaccine or placebo injection. Sequences were derived from peripheral blood, sampled in a trial of Ad26.COV2.S vaccine versus placebo. These receptors came from a person between 18 and 59 years old who received the Ad26.COV2.S COVID-19 vaccine or a placebo.

The rearrangement links TRBV7-3 to TRBJ2-2, with 8 bases lining up with TRBD2. Germline V gives CDR1 SGHTA, CDR2 FQGTGA. CDR3 length equals 15 residues. Unmatched junction bases numbered 2, after V lost 1 base and J lost 4 bases. The CDR3 sequence is CASSLSGRSTGELFF. The CDR3 coding sequence is TGTGCCAGCAGCTTAAGCGGGAGGAGCACCGGGGAGCTGTTTTTT.

This clone came up once. The rearrangement uses TRBV28 and TRBJ1-2; no firm D call. This CDR3 comprises 14 residues. The V gene's germline CDR1 is MDHEN and CDR2 SYDVKM. V was pared by 4 bases and J by 4 bases, with 13 bases between. DNA of the CDR3: TGTGCCAGCAGTTCCCCCCCGGATTCCTATGGCTACACCTTC. It yields the protein CASSSPPDSYGYTF.

The rearrangement joins TRBV6-5 to TRBJ1-4; tentative D call: TRBD1 (5 bases). Germline assignment: CDR1 MNHEY and CDR2 SVGAGI. V lost 2 bases, J lost 8 bases, and 9 bases lay in between. The CDR3 extends over 13 amino acids. DNA for the CDR3: TGTGCCAGCAGTTACCCGGGGGGAGAAAAACTGTTTTTT. This translates into CASSYPGGEKLFF.

This sequence joins TRBV10-1 and TRBJ2-2, with 8 bases matching TRBD2. This CDR3 is 18 amino acids long. J was trimmed by 5 bases and V by 4 bases; bases with no gene match: 15. The germline gives CDR1 WNHNN, CDR2 SYGVQD (reference sequence). The CDR3 DNA reads as TGCGCCAGCAGTGGTGGCCAAGCGGGAGTGATAGGGACCGGGGAGCTGTTTTTT. It codes for CASSGGQAGVIGTGELFF.